The 20 T cell receptor beta chains given below trace back to one sample, sequenced in a study of T cells in tuberculosis. The method was immunoSEQ multiplex PCR; TCRdb's version includes in-frame clones alone and lacks a portion of them. In the table there are roughly 45,000 clones, about 94% of which are singletons. The sequenced material came from PBMCs. Receptors were obtained from a donor under 30 with latent tuberculosis or without tuberculosis infection. Some clones in this sample may be carry-over from other donors' samples.

V is TRBV5-1 and J is TRBJ2-1, with TRBD1 matching over 9 bases. Germline values: CDR1 SGHRS, CDR2 YFSETQ. With 4 bases clipped from V and 4 bases from J, the junction kept 15 bases outside the gene matches. The CDR3 runs 18 residues. The CDR3 reads CASSVRKPGQGVYNEQFF. The DNA for the CDR3 is TGCGCCAGCAGCGTAAGGAAACCGGGACAGGGCGTGTACAATGAGCAGTTCTTC. Full variable domain (remainder filled in from reference TRBV5-1 and TRBJ2-1): KAGVTQTPRYLIKTRGQQVTLSCSPISGHRSVSWYQQTPGQGLQFLFEYFSETQRNKGNFPGRFSGRQFSNSRSEMNVSTLELGDSALYLCASSVRKPGQGVYNEQFFGPGTRLTVL.

The rearrangement joins TRBV5-6 to TRBJ1-1, with D possibly matching TRBD1 (6 bases). The CDR3 contains 13 residues. Germline values: CDR1 SGHDT, CDR2 YYEEEE. V was cut by 4 bases and J by 7 bases, with 14 bases left in between. Here the CDR3 DNA reads TGTGCCAGCAGCCCGGGGGGGCCACTTGAAGCTTTCTTT. The encoded protein is CASSPGGPLEAFF.

The chain uses TRBV5-1 and TRBJ1-1; 8 bases fit TRBD1. CDR1 and CDR2 from the germline V gene are SGHRS and YFSETQ. Germline trimming cut 4 bases from V and 1 base from J; bases unmatched to any gene: 3. CDR3 length: 14 residues. The DNA for the CDR3 is TGCGCCAGCAGCCCGGGGACAGGGAACACTGAAGCTTTCTTT. Protein: CASSPGTGNTEAFF.

The chain combines TRBV7-9 with TRBJ2-3, with D hard to call. From germline, CDR1 is SEHNR and CDR2 FQNEAQ (reference sequence). V lost 4 bases, J lost 0 bases, and 11 bases lay in between. There are 15 residues in the CDR3. This CDR3 is CASSSGSVSTDTQYF. CDR3 in DNA: TGTGCCAGCAGCTCCGGGTCCGTTAGCACAGATACGCAGTATTTT.

The J gene is TRBJ2-7, the V gene TRBV5-4; 9 nucleotides align to TRBD1. CDR1 is SGHNT and CDR2 is YYREEE in the germline V gene (reference sequence). The junction had 0 bases not matched to a gene; V was cut back by 0 bases and J by 2 bases. The CDR3 runs 14 residues. The CDR3 loop reads CASSLGQGAYEQYF. In DNA form, the CDR3 reads TGTGCCAGCAGCTTGGGACAGGGGGCCTACGAGCAGTACTTC.

The genes are TRBV14 and TRBJ1-1; the D gene is possibly TRBD1 (5 bases). Trimming removed 1 base from V and 0 bases from J, with 9 bases in between. Germline CDR1 is SGHDN and CDR2 is FVKESK. This CDR3 is built from 15 residues. CDR3 bases: TGTGCCAGCAGCCAAGTGGGGGGGATGAACACTGAAGCTTTCTTT. This translates into CASSQVGGMNTEAFF.

The chain uses TRBV7-9 and TRBJ2-7; D call uncertain. V gave up 1 base and J gave up 1 base, with 11 bases separating them. In germline, CDR1 is SEHNR, CDR2 FQNEAQ (reference sequence). The CDR3 totals 15 residues. The CDR3 loop reads CASSLGSGASYEQYF. As DNA, the CDR3 is TGTGCCAGCAGCTTAGGGTCCGGAGCGTCCTACGAGCAGTACTTC.

This clone came up once. The V gene is TRBV5-1, the J gene TRBJ2-2; 10 nucleotides align to TRBD1. With V trimmed by 3 bases and J by 6 bases, 5 bases remained unmatched. CDR1 and CDR2 from the germline V gene are SGHRS and YFSETQ. The CDR3 spans 15 residues. The CDR3 spells CASSSGTGVPGELFF. The CDR3, as DNA: TGCGCCAGCAGCTCCGGGACAGGGGTTCCCGGGGAGCTGTTTTTT.

This clone was observed a single time. The rearrangement uses TRBV11-2 and TRBJ1-1; TRBD1 matches 12 bases. Germline V gene lookup returns CDR1 SGHAT and CDR2 FQNNGV. The CDR3 covers 18 residues. The V and J ends lost 1 base and 1 base, in that order; junction bases with no gene match: 7. The CDR3 sequence: CASSLGIGTGGRNTEAFF. Here the CDR3 DNA reads TGTGCCAGCAGCTTAGGAATTGGGACAGGGGGCCGGAACACTGAAGCTTTCTTT.

This rearrangement joins TRBV5-1 to TRBJ2-2, with D possibly being TRBD1 (5 bases). Looked up from germline, CDR1 is SGHRS and CDR2 is YFSETQ. Deletions cut 1 base from V and 6 bases from J, with 13 bases between. The CDR3 consists of 15 residues. CDR3 nucleotide sequence: TGCGCCAGCAGCTTGTGGCAGGGTAGAGCCGGGGAGCTGTTTTTT. It specifies CASSLWQGRAGELFF.

The V gene is TRBV30, the J gene TRBJ2-5; unclear D gene. The V end lost 4 bases, the J end lost 0 bases, and 18 bases lay between the germline ends. The CDR3 is 16 residues long. Germline assignment: CDR1 GTSNPN and CDR2 SVGIG (reference sequence). The CDR3 DNA sequence: TGTGCCTGGATAGATGACACCGACCTGTACCAAGAGACCCAGTACTTC. Translation: CAWIDDTDLYQETQYF.

The rearrangement links TRBV27 to TRBJ2-7; 7 nucleotides agree with TRBD2. The V gene's germline CDR1 is MNHEY and CDR2 SMNVEV (reference sequence). After removal of 0 bases from V and 1 base from J, the junction contained 6 bases not matched to a gene. The CDR3 is 16 amino acids. The DNA of the CDR3 is TGTGCCAGCAGTTTATCGGCGGGAGCGGGGTCCTACGAGCAGTACTTC. It is translated as CASSLSAGAGSYEQYF.

The chain combines TRBV27 with TRBJ2-7; the match to TRBD1 covers 8 bases. Per the germline V gene, CDR1 is MNHEY and CDR2 is SMNVEV (reference sequence). The length of the CDR3 is 15 residues. J was trimmed by 3 bases and V by 7 bases; bases with no gene match: 11. The CDR3 loop is CASTLHRQGHYEQYF. CDR3 DNA sequence: TGTGCCAGCACCCTACACCGACAGGGGCACTACGAGCAGTACTTC.

This clone was detected once. The chain combines TRBV5-4 with TRBJ1-5, with a possible D match to TRBD1 (5 bases). The CDR3 extends over 13 amino acids. Trimming took off 1 base at V and 4 bases at J, with 6 bases between the two ends. Germline CDR1 and CDR2: SGHNT and YYREEE (reference sequence). The CDR3 protein is CASSLQGNQPQHF. The CDR3 DNA follows: TGTGCCAGCAGCTTGCAGGGTAATCAGCCCCAGCATTTT.

This chain links TRBV9 with TRBJ1-3; D is undetermined. The CDR3 covers 14 residues. Trimming removed 3 bases from V and 0 bases from J, with 7 bases in between. Germline loops: CDR1 SGDLS, CDR2 YYNGEE. The CDR3 is CASSDGSSGNTIYF. As DNA, the CDR3 is TGTGCCAGCAGCGACGGTAGCTCTGGAAACACCATATATTTT.

The chain recombines TRBV4-3 with TRBJ2-2; maybe TRBD2 (5 bases). V was shortened by 0 bases and J by 3 bases, with 17 bases between the two germline ends. There are 18 residues in the CDR3. The V gene's germline CDR1 is LGHNA and CDR2 YSLEER. CDR3 bases: TGCGCCAGCAGCCAAGAAGTGCGAACTAGAGGGTACACCGGGGAGCTGTTTTTT. Amino acids: CASSQEVRTRGYTGELFF.

The CDR3 reads CASSVDRRAGGYNEQFF. Written as DNA, the CDR3 is TGTGCCAGCAGCGTAGATCGGCGAGCGGGCGGTTACAATGAGCAGTTCTTC. V gene TRBV9 combines with J gene TRBJ2-1, with a weak D call TRBD2 (6 bases). From germline, CDR1 is SGDLS and CDR2 YYNGEE. The germline V and J ends were trimmed by 0 bases and 4 bases, with 17 bases remaining between them. The CDR3 extends over 17 amino acids. The full variable domain, with the rest looked up from reference TRBV9 and TRBJ2-1, is DSGVTQTPKHLITATGQRVTLRCSPRSGDLSVYWYQQSLDQGLQFLIQYYNGEERAKGNILERFSAQQFPDLHSELNLSSLELGDSALYFCASSVDRRAGGYNEQFFGPGTRLTVL.

In DNA form, the CDR3 reads TGTGCCAGCAGTTTTGCGGACAGTATTAATGAAAAACTGTTTTTT. Amino acid sequence: CASSFADSINEKLFF. This rearrangement joins TRBV28 to TRBJ1-4; D might be TRBD1 (6 bases). Germline-derived CDR1 and CDR2 are MDHEN and SYDVKM. CDR3 length equals 15 residues. Trimming removed 3 bases at V and 4 bases at J, with 12 bases between.

This chain connects TRBV9 to TRBJ2-2, with 12 nucleotides matching TRBD2. CDR3 length equals 16 residues. V dropped 2 bases and J dropped 5; count of bases not matched to a gene: 4. Germline V CDR1 and CDR2: SGDLS, YYNGEE. The CDR3 nucleotides are TGTGCCAGCAGCGTCGCCGGGACTAGCGGGACCGGGGAGCTGTTTTTT. It encodes CASSVAGTSGTGELFF.

The chain recombines TRBV27 with TRBJ2-5, with TRBD1 identical over 7 bases. CDR1 MNHEY and CDR2 SMNVEV come from the germline V gene (reference sequence). This CDR3 is built from 14 residues. Germline trimming cut 5 bases from V and 5 bases from J; bases unmatched to any gene: 8. The CDR3, as DNA: TGTGCCAGCAGTCAGCCTCCGGACAGGGAGACCCAGTACTTC. Translation gives CASSQPPDRETQYF.